These 26 T cell receptor beta chains share one sample of origin, sequenced in a study of blood T cell repertoires in COVID-19. The protocol was immunoSEQ multiplex PCR, while the TCRdb copy is restricted to in-frame clones and leaves out a portion. Among about 180,000 clones listed, over 80% were seen once. The specimen sequenced was peripheral blood. Receptors were obtained from a woman between 45 and 60 years old with acute or convalescent COVID-19.

The chain combines TRBV29-1 with TRBJ2-3, with a weak D call TRBD1 (6 bases). V lost 7 bases and J 5 bases, leaving 13 bases between the germline ends. The CDR3 is 12 residues long. Germline assignment: CDR1 SQVTM and CDR2 ANQGSEA. CDR3 bases: TGCAGCGCTAGGGACAACGGAGATACGCAGTATTTT. Translation: CSARDNGDTQYF.

This clone was found a few times. The chain joins TRBV7-6 to TRBJ2-2; 8 bases fit TRBD1. CDR1 is SGHVS and CDR2 is FNYEAQ in the germline V gene. This CDR3 contains 14 residues. With V trimmed by 5 bases and J by 8 bases, 7 bases remained unmatched. Written as DNA, the CDR3 is TGTGCCAGCAGCACGGAGACAGGGGAAGGGGAGCTGTTTTTT. It translates to CASSTETGEGELFF.

The V call is TRBV5-1, the J call TRBJ1-2; no reliable D call. CDR3 length equals 12 residues. V was clipped by 5 bases and J by 4 bases, with 9 bases between them. Per the germline V gene, CDR1 is SGHRS and CDR2 is YFSETQ. The CDR3 region has the DNA TGCGCCAGCAGTGGAGGTACCTATGGCTACACCTTC. Translation: CASSGGTYGYTF.

This clone has more than one count but fewer than ten. The V gene is TRBV19, the J gene TRBJ2-6; the D is unclear. The CDR3 totals 17 residues. Trimming shortened V by 6 bases and J by 2 bases, and 17 bases separated the two germline ends. Germline CDR1 is LNHDA and CDR2 is SQIVND (reference sequence). CDR3 loop: CASRTLTSYPGANVLTF. CDR3 coding DNA: TGTGCCAGTAGAACTCTGACATCCTACCCTGGGGCCAACGTCCTGACTTTC.

The chain has TRBV6-5 and TRBJ1-5; D not resolved. This CDR3 is built from 13 residues. The germline V gene has CDR1 MNHEY and CDR2 SVGAGI. With 7 bases removed from V and 7 bases from J, the gap between germline ends came to 14 bases. CDR3 protein: CASTRQSSQPQHF. The CDR3 region has the DNA TGTGCCAGCACCCGACAATCGTCCCAGCCCCAGCATTTT.

This clone was picked up many times. This sequence joins TRBV5-1 and TRBJ1-6; D perhaps matches TRBD1 (6 bases). The CDR3 runs 15 residues. Trimming removed 4 bases from V and 8 bases from J, with 16 bases in between. Looked up from germline, CDR1 is SGHRS and CDR2 is YFSETQ. CDR3 DNA: TGCGCCAGCAGCCCAAGCGGGACATACCATTCACCCCTCCACTTT. As protein: CASSPSGTYHSPLHF.

This sequence joins TRBV6-5 and TRBJ1-6, with D unresolved. Germline CDR1 MNHEY, CDR2 SVGAGI. V was pared by 0 bases and J by 2 bases, with 8 bases between. CDR3 length: 16 residues. CDR3 coding DNA: TGTGCCAGCAGTTACTCGGGCTTACCCTATAATTCACCCCTCCACTTT. Protein sequence: CASSYSGLPYNSPLHF.

The count of this clone is one. The J gene is TRBJ2-3, the V gene TRBV11-3; 7 nucleotides align to TRBD2. CDR1 and CDR2 from the germline V gene are SGHNT and YENEEA. Losses at the gene ends were 10 bases for V and 4 bases for J; bases not matched to a gene: 23. The CDR3 totals 18 residues. The CDR3 spells CAIRGARGKDSEADTQYF. CDR3 sequence (DNA): TGTGCCATACGGGGTGCGCGGGGGAAGGATAGTGAGGCAGATACGCAGTATTTT.

The chain combines TRBV4-1 with TRBJ1-2; 9 nucleotides align to TRBD1. V gave up 8 bases and J gave up 2 bases; unmatched junction bases: 6. Germline loops: CDR1 MGHRA, CDR2 YSYEKL. This CDR3 contains 14 residues. The CDR3 nucleotides are TGCGCCAGCGGAACCGGGACAGGGAACTATGGCTACACCTTC. This codes for CASGTGTGNYGYTF.

The chain links TRBV18 to TRBJ2-1; 9 positions agree with TRBD1. Trimming cost V 3 bases and J 2 bases; bases outside gene matches: 2. The CDR3 runs to 15 residues. Germline V gene data show CDR1 as KGHSH and CDR2 as LQKENI. CDR3 sequence (DNA): TGTGCCAGCTCACCGGGGACAGGGACCTACAATGAGCAGTTCTTC. It is translated as CASSPGTGTYNEQFF.

The chain has TRBV7-2 and TRBJ2-7; 8 bases align to TRBD1. V shed 5 bases and J 4 bases; nucleotides not matched to a gene: 7. The CDR3 covers 14 residues. CDR1 and CDR2 from the germline V gene are SGHTA and FQGNSA. CDR3 DNA: TGTGCCAGCAGCAAGACAGGGGTCGTATACGAGCAGTACTTC. Translating it yields CASSKTGVVYEQYF.

The gene calls are TRBV24-1 and TRBJ1-1; tentatively, D is TRBD1 (6 bases). Looked up from germline, CDR1 is KGHDR and CDR2 is SFDVKD. The CDR3 totals 13 residues. Deletions cut 7 bases from V and 5 bases from J, with 13 bases between. The CDR3 DNA follows: TGTGCCACCAGCAAGGATACAGGGACTGAAGCTTTCTTT. It encodes CATSKDTGTEAFF.

CDR3 protein: CASSEGAGGNTIYF. CDR3 in DNA: TGTGCCAGCAGTGAAGGGGCAGGAGGAAACACCATATATTTT. The chain uses TRBV25-1 and TRBJ1-3, with D possibly TRBD1 on 5 matching bases. Germline V gene data show CDR1 as MGHDK and CDR2 as SYGVNS. V lost 2 bases and J lost 4, with 9 bases in between. The CDR3 is 14 residues long.

This chain connects TRBV27 to TRBJ1-1; possibly TRBD1 for D (6 bases). There are 14 residues in the CDR3. The germline CDR1 and CDR2 sequences are MNHEY and SMNVEV (reference sequence). V dropped 5 bases and J dropped 6 bases, with 16 bases sitting between them. CDR3 bases: TGTGCCAGCAGTGGGTCACAGGGCTGGGCTGAAGCTTTCTTT. Residues: CASSGSQGWAEAFF.

The chain joins TRBV11-3 to TRBJ2-5, with a tentative D call TRBD2 (5 bases). This CDR3 has 13 amino acids. V lost 5 bases, J lost 4 bases, and 11 bases lay in between. From germline, CDR1 is SGHNT and CDR2 YENEEA. CDR3 sequence: CASSPGWIETQYF. CDR3 DNA sequence: TGTGCCAGCAGCCCGGGGTGGATAGAGACCCAGTACTTC. Complete variable domain (other parts from reference TRBV11-3 and TRBJ2-5): EAGVVQSPRYKIIEKKQPVAFWCNPISGHNTLYWYLQNLGQGPELLIRYENEEAVDDSQLPKDRFSAERLKGVDSTLKIQPAELGDSAVYLCASSPGWIETQYFGPGTRLLVL.

This sequence joins TRBV7-9 and TRBJ2-5, with D perhaps matching TRBD2 (6 bases). V dropped 2 bases and J dropped 5 bases, with 27 bases sitting between them. This CDR3 has 19 amino acids. Germline loops: CDR1 SEHNR, CDR2 FQNEAQ (reference sequence). CDR3: CASSLRLGLGTSGQETQYF. For the CDR3, the DNA is TGTGCCAGCAGCTTAAGGTTGGGCTTAGGTACGAGCGGGCAGGAGACCCAGTACTTC.

This sequence joins TRBV19 and TRBJ2-7, with D hard to call. V lost 7 bases to trimming and J lost 7 bases, with 8 bases between them. The germline gives CDR1 LNHDA, CDR2 SQIVND (reference sequence). The CDR3 is made up of 10 amino acids. CDR3 protein: CASTLREQYF. The CDR3 DNA reads as TGTGCCAGTACTCTCCGGGAGCAGTACTTC.

The V and J genes are TRBV19 and TRBJ1-6, with D maybe TRBD1 (5 bases). The V and J ends lost 3 bases and 8 bases respectively, with 11 bases between them. The germline gives CDR1 LNHDA, CDR2 SQIVND (reference sequence). CDR3 length: 14 residues. In DNA form, the CDR3 reads TGTGCCAGTAGTATCGCAGGGAGGGATTCACCCCTCCACTTT. This encodes CASSIAGRDSPLHF.

Turning to this clone: This specimen includes other DNA sequences encoding the same CDR3. The chain is built from TRBV10-3 and TRBJ2-7, with 7 bases identical to TRBD1. Germline values: CDR1 ENHRY, CDR2 SYGVKD. Trimming took 6 bases from V and 2 from J; bases not matched to a gene: 1. The CDR3 is 12 residues long. This chain's CDR3 is CAISGTAYEQYF. The DNA for the CDR3 is TGTGCCATCAGCGGGACAGCCTACGAGCAGTACTTC.

The V gene is TRBV24-1, the J gene TRBJ1-2; no definite D call. Trimming pared 1 base from V and 4 bases from J, leaving 9 bases between. CDR1 and CDR2 from the germline V gene are KGHDR and SFDVKD. The CDR3 loop spans 14 amino acids. The CDR3 region has the DNA TGTGCCACCAGTGATTTCGCCCTAACCTATGGCTACACCTTC. Its protein is CATSDFALTYGYTF.

The genes are TRBV18 and TRBJ2-3, with 9 bases that match TRBD2. Losses at the gene ends were 3 bases for V and 0 bases for J; bases not matched to a gene: 10. The CDR3 is made up of 18 amino acids. Germline CDR1 and CDR2: KGHSH and LQKENI. The chain's CDR3 is CASSPRMSGGPSTDTQYF. CDR3 coding DNA: TGTGCCAGCTCACCGAGAATGAGCGGGGGGCCCAGCACAGATACGCAGTATTTT.

This chain joins TRBV29-1 and TRBJ1-2, with TRBD1 identical over 7 bases. J lost 4 bases, V lost 6 bases, and 5 bases had no gene match. CDR1 is SQVTM, CDR2 ANQGSEA, per germline. The CDR3 consists of 12 residues. This CDR3 reads CSVQGQLYGYTF. In DNA form, the CDR3 reads TGCAGCGTCCAGGGACAGCTCTATGGCTACACCTTC.

The chain has TRBV11-1 and TRBJ2-1; TRBD1 aligns across 10 bases. With 5 bases clipped from V and 12 bases from J, the junction kept 10 bases outside the gene matches. CDR1 and CDR2 from the germline V gene are SGHAT and FQDESV (reference sequence). The CDR3 is 14 residues long. The CDR3 bases are TGTGCCAGCAGCGGAACGACAGGGGGCGCGATGCAGTTCTTC. Amino acid sequence: CASSGTTGGAMQFF.

The chain uses TRBV5-5 and TRBJ2-2; a weak D match, TRBD2 (7 bases). Trimming took 4 bases from V and 5 from J, leaving 18 bases between them. Germline loops: CDR1 SGHKS, CDR2 YYEKEE (reference sequence). The CDR3 loop spans 16 amino acids. The CDR3 protein is CASSVGRGRDTGELFF. CDR3 bases: TGTGCCAGCAGCGTGGGGCGGGGGCGCGATACCGGGGAGCTGTTTTTT.

CDR3 DNA: TGTGCCTGGAGCCTAGGACTAGCGGGAGCATCTGGTGATTCGGAACCCTACGAGCAGTACTTC. The encoded protein is CAWSLGLAGASGDSEPYEQYF. The chain uses TRBV30 and TRBJ2-7, with TRBD2 matching over 13 bases. The ends lost 3 bases at V and 2 bases at J; junction bases unmatched: 22. CDR3 length: 21 residues. Looked up from germline, CDR1 is GTSNPN and CDR2 is SVGIG (reference sequence).

The genes are TRBV6-2 or TRBV6-3 and TRBJ2-1; 11 bases align to TRBD2. The junction had 11 bases not matched to a gene; V was cut back by 3 bases and J by 7 bases. The CDR3 covers 17 residues. Germline-derived CDR1 and CDR2 are MNHEY and SVGEGT. The DNA for the CDR3 is TGTGCCAGCAGTTATTTGCTTAGCGGGGGGGATAGGAATGAGCAGTTCTTC. This gives the protein CASSYLLSGGDRNEQFF.